The 22 T cell receptor beta chains presented below share a single source sample, sequenced in a study of shared clonotypes between healthy human individuals. Clones were sequenced by immunoSEQ multiplex PCR, and TCRdb holds only the in-frame ones, with some missing. In the table there are 600,000 to 800,000 clones, roughly 72% of which are singletons. Source material: memory CD4+ T cells sorted from blood. Subset: CD45RA-negative fraction. The source of these receptors is a woman aged 25 to 45 in good health.

The chain uses TRBV7-9 and TRBJ1-5, with D possibly being TRBD1 (5 bases). The CDR3 is 13 residues long. Germline assignment: CDR1 SEHNR and CDR2 FQNEAQ (reference sequence). Trimming removed 1 base at V and 7 bases at J, with 8 bases between. The CDR3 here is CASSLGGYQPQHF. The CDR3 nucleotides read TGTGCCAGCAGCTTAGGGGGCTACCAGCCCCAGCATTTT.

The chain uses TRBV2 and TRBJ2-1; the D gene could be TRBD1 or TRBD2 (6 bases each). V lost 8 bases and J lost 2, with 10 bases in between. Per germline, CDR1 SNHLY and CDR2 FYNNEI. The CDR3 length is 13 residues. CDR3 amino acids: CASGGTPYNEQFF. In DNA form, the CDR3 reads TGTGCCAGCGGGGGGACACCCTACAATGAGCAGTTCTTC.

The chain combines TRBV18 with TRBJ2-5, with no clear D. V gave up 3 bases and J gave up 2 bases, with 7 bases separating them. Looked up from germline, CDR1 is KGHSH and CDR2 is LQKENI. This CDR3 is 13 amino acids long. The CDR3 DNA reads TGTGCCAGCTCACCTTTACAGCAAGAGACCCAGTACTTC. Translating it yields CASSPLQQETQYF.

The rearrangement joins TRBV28 to TRBJ1-5; TRBD1 matches 8 bases. Germline CDR1 reads MDHEN; CDR2 reads SYDVKM. The length of the CDR3 is 14 residues. Trimming at V came to 6 bases and at J to 6 bases, leaving 7 bases not matched to a gene. CDR3 sequence reads: CASSLRTGLQPQHF. The CDR3 nucleotides read TGTGCCAGCAGCCTACGGACAGGGCTTCAGCCCCAGCATTTT.

This clone was seen once. The V call is TRBV5-4, the J call TRBJ2-1, with a tentative D call TRBD2 (6 bases). The CDR3 spans 14 residues. Per the germline V gene, CDR1 is SGHNT and CDR2 is YYREEE (reference sequence). V was shortened by 1 base and J by 2 bases, with 7 bases between the two germline ends. CDR3 loop: CASSLTGAYNEQFF. DNA for the CDR3: TGTGCCAGCAGCTTGACGGGAGCCTACAATGAGCAGTTCTTC.

This chain links TRBV7-9 with TRBJ2-2; possible D gene TRBD2, 6 bases. The CDR3 has 15 residues. The V gene lost 4 bases and the J gene lost 3 bases, with 12 bases spanning the gap. Per germline, CDR1 SEHNR and CDR2 FQNEAQ (reference sequence). This chain's CDR3 is CASSWGLPDTGELFF. The DNA of the CDR3 is TGTGCCAGCAGCTGGGGACTCCCAGACACCGGGGAGCTGTTTTTT.

This chain connects TRBV12-5 to TRBJ2-1; TRBD1 aligns across 8 bases. The CDR3 length is 16 residues. Unmatched junction bases numbered 4, after V lost 0 bases and J lost 3 bases. The V gene's germline CDR1 is LGHNT and CDR2 FRNRAP. The CDR3 DNA is TGTGCTAGTGGTTTGGTACTAGGGACAGGCTACAATGAGCAGTTCTTC. Protein: CASGLVLGTGYNEQFF.

The gene calls are TRBV7-3 and TRBJ1-3, with D possibly being TRBD1 (6 bases). CDR1 and CDR2 from the germline V gene are SGHTA and FQGTGA. With 3 bases removed from V and 9 bases from J, the gap between germline ends came to 12 bases. The CDR3 has 13 residues. The CDR3 coding sequence is TGTGCCAGCAGCTTTAGGCAGGGGAGCACCATATATTTT. It translates to CASSFRQGSTIYF.

This clone was recorded once. The chain joins TRBV7-6 to TRBJ1-2, with 8 bases that match TRBD1. V lost 4 bases to trimming and J lost 7 bases; unmatched junction nucleotides: 5. The CDR3 extends over 13 amino acids. Per germline, CDR1 SGHVS and CDR2 FNYEAQ. The CDR3 reads CASSSETGGGYTF. The CDR3 nucleotides are TGTGCCAGCAGCTCCGAAACAGGGGGTGGCTACACCTTC.

This clone showed up many times. The V gene is TRBV5-1, the J gene TRBJ2-1; 7 bases match TRBD1. The CDR3 has 15 residues. The V gene's germline CDR1 is SGHRS and CDR2 YFSETQ. V shed 4 bases, J shed 7 bases, and the junction held 11 bases outside the gene matches. CDR3 sequence: CASSPDRVGRNEQFF. CDR3 coding DNA: TGCGCCAGCAGCCCCGACAGGGTAGGTCGGAATGAGCAGTTCTTC.

This clone was counted only a few times. The chain joins TRBV28 to TRBJ2-7, with a tentative D call TRBD2 (5 bases). Germline V lookup: CDR1 MDHEN, CDR2 SYDVKM. Deletions cut 4 bases from V and 3 bases from J, with 16 bases between. The CDR3 is 15 amino acids. As DNA, the CDR3 is TGTGCCAGCAGTTCGCCGGTAGCGCCTAACTACGAGCAGTACTTC. Translated, it gives CASSSPVAPNYEQYF.

The V call is TRBV15, the J call TRBJ2-2; D is unresolved. Germline CDR1 and CDR2: LNHNV and YYDKDF (reference sequence). V dropped 0 bases and J dropped 4 bases, with 6 bases sitting between them. This CDR3 spans 14 amino acids. CDR3 sequence reads: CATSRDPGTGELFF. Written as DNA, the CDR3 is TGTGCCACCAGCAGAGATCCAGGCACCGGGGAGCTGTTTTTT.

The rearrangement joins TRBV29-1 to TRBJ2-7; TRBD2 agrees at 7 bases. Germline V gene lookup returns CDR1 SQVTM and CDR2 ANQGSEA. Trimming cost V 1 base and J 7 bases; bases outside gene matches: 22. The CDR3 is made up of 18 amino acids. The CDR3 nucleotides are TGCAGCGTTGAAGGGCCGGGTGGGGGGGACGTCCATTTGGGTGAGCAGTACTTC. It is translated as CSVEGPGGGDVHLGEQYF.

This clone was counted a few times. The rearrangement uses TRBV11-2 and TRBJ2-2, with D perhaps matching TRBD1 or TRBD2 (6 bases each). Between the trimmed V and J ends, which lost 5 bases and 5 bases, there was a span of 24 bases. The CDR3 totals 18 residues. Germline V gene data show CDR1 as SGHAT and CDR2 as FQNNGV. The CDR3 DNA reads TGTGCCAGCAGCCCCCCCCGATGGGGGGCAAATTGGACCGGGGAGCTGTTTTTT. Its translation: CASSPPRWGANWTGELFF.

Of note for this clone: This sample also contains other DNA sequences that code for the same CDR3. This rearrangement joins TRBV28 to TRBJ1-5; D not certain. Trimming shortened V by 8 bases and J by 1 base, and 6 bases separated the two germline ends. CDR1 is MDHEN, CDR2 SYDVKM, per germline. The CDR3 totals 12 residues. DNA for the CDR3: TGTGCCAGCTCCGACAGCAATCAGCCCCAGCATTTT. Its protein is CASSDSNQPQHF. Full variable domain (rest looked up from reference TRBV28 and TRBJ1-5): DVKVTQSSRYLVKRTGEKVFLECVQDMDHENMFWYRQDPGLGLRLIYFSYDVKMKEKGDIPEGYSVSREKKERFSLILESASTNQTSMYLCASSDSNQPQHFGDGTRLSIL.

In regard to this clone: The sample holds other DNA sequences that translate to the same CDR3. The J gene is TRBJ2-7, the V gene TRBV2, with 10 bases aligning to TRBD2. Germline V CDR1 and CDR2: SNHLY, FYNNEI. V gave up 6 bases and J gave up 7 bases; unmatched junction bases: 9. The CDR3 is 14 residues long. The CDR3 region is CASSPGTSVKEQYF. DNA of the CDR3: TGTGCCAGCAGCCCCGGGACTAGCGTCAAAGAGCAGTACTTC.

This clone showed up just a few times. The chain has TRBV2 and TRBJ1-4; a possible D gene is TRBD1 (6 bases). The CDR3 sequence is 15 residues long. Germline V CDR1 and CDR2: SNHLY, FYNNEI. Trimming cost V 4 bases and J 5 bases, with 14 bases left between them. Here the CDR3 reads CASSVVGTRNEKLFF. CDR3 sequence (DNA): TGTGCCAGCAGTGTAGTTGGGACAAGAAATGAAAAACTGTTTTTT.

The chain carries TRBV6-6 and TRBJ1-2; D gene uncertain. Germline V gene lookup returns CDR1 MNHNY and CDR2 SVGAGI (reference sequence). The V and J ends lost 7 bases and 1 base respectively, with 7 bases between them. The CDR3 consists of 12 residues. CDR3 region: CASTDNNYGYTF. The DNA of the CDR3 is TGTGCCAGCACCGACAATAACTATGGCTACACCTTC.

The rearrangement links TRBV9 to TRBJ2-3, with D perhaps TRBD2 (6 bases). The germline V gene has CDR1 SGDLS and CDR2 YYNGEE. Trimming stripped 3 bases from V and 6 bases from J, with 14 bases between. The CDR3 sequence is 14 residues long. For the CDR3, the DNA is TGTGCCAGCAGCGCCCGACTAGTTTCGGATACGCAGTATTTT. It codes for CASSARLVSDTQYF.

This chain uses TRBV11-2 with TRBJ2-7, with 10 bases identical to TRBD1. Germline CDR1 and CDR2: SGHAT and FQNNGV. The CDR3 sequence is 15 residues long. After removal of 1 base from V and 3 bases from J, the junction contained 3 bases not matched to a gene. The CDR3 region is CASSLGGDRGYEQYF. CDR3 bases: TGTGCCAGCAGCTTAGGGGGGGACAGGGGCTACGAGCAGTACTTC. The full variable domain, its missing parts supplied by reference TRBV11-2 and TRBJ2-7, is EAGVAQSPRYKIIEKRQSVAFWCNPISGHATLYWYQQILGQGPKLLIQFQNNGVVDDSQLPKDRFSAERLKGVDSTLKIQPAKLEDSAVYLCASSLGGDRGYEQYFGPGTRLTVT.

CDR3 sequence reads: CASGTGGAYTGELFF. For the CDR3, the DNA is TGTGCCAGCGGCACGGGAGGCGCCTACACCGGGGAGCTGTTTTTT. This chain joins TRBV5-5 and TRBJ2-2, with 7 bases identical to TRBD2. Germline loops: CDR1 SGHKS, CDR2 YYEKEE (reference sequence). Losses at the gene ends were 7 bases for V and 3 bases for J; bases not matched to a gene: 9. CDR3 length: 15 residues.

V is TRBV7-9 and J is TRBJ2-2, with D hard to call. Trimming left V 3 bases short and J 0 bases short, with 11 bases between. CDR1 and CDR2 from the germline V gene are SEHNR and FQNEAQ (reference sequence). The CDR3 length is 16 residues. CDR3 sequence: CASSFLKGTNTGELFF. CDR3 bases: TGTGCCAGCAGCTTCTTGAAAGGGACGAACACCGGGGAGCTGTTTTTT.